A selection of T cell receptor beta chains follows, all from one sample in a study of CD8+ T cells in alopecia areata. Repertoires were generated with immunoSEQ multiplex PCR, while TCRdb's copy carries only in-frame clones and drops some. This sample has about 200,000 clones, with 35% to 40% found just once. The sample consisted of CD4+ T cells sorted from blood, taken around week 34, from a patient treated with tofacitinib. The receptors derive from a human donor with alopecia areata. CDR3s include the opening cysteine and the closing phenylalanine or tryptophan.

CDR3aa: CASSYWDSGTGELFF
v_gene: TRBV6-6
j_gene: TRBJ2-2

CDR3aa: CASSDDRRRGYTF
v_gene: TRBV6-5
j_gene: TRBJ1-2

CDR3aa: CAWSVDGSPFSNQPQHF
v_gene: TRBV30
j_gene: TRBJ1-5

CDR3aa: CASKGLAGAQETQYF
v_gene: TRBV2
j_gene: TRBJ2-5

CDR3aa: CASSVRQYNSPLHF
v_gene: TRBV9
j_gene: TRBJ1-6

CDR3aa: CASSLDGTAKETQYF
v_gene: TRBV5-1
j_gene: TRBJ2-5

CDR3aa: CASSYEGAGYGYTF
v_gene: TRBV6-5
j_gene: TRBJ1-2

CDR3aa: CASSPDQGATYEQYF
v_gene: TRBV9
j_gene: TRBJ2-7

CDR3aa: CASSSRLGETQYF
v_gene: TRBV5-1
j_gene: TRBJ2-5

CDR3aa: CASSGGGFSTEAFF
v_gene: TRBV6-1
j_gene: TRBJ1-1

CDR3aa: CAISESSDWREYF
v_gene: TRBV10-3
j_gene: TRBJ2-7

CDR3aa: CASSLMASGKYEQYF
v_gene: TRBV7-6
j_gene: TRBJ2-7

CDR3aa: CSARTGSIDEQYF
v_gene: TRBV29-1
j_gene: TRBJ2-7

CDR3aa: CASSLGLAGEQYF
v_gene: TRBV6-5
j_gene: TRBJ2-7

CDR3aa: CASSPGTGGVYEQYF
v_gene: TRBV18
j_gene: TRBJ2-7

CDR3aa: CASRPGQTQPQHF
v_gene: TRBV2
j_gene: TRBJ1-5

CDR3aa: CAWSRSYEQYF
v_gene: TRBV30
j_gene: TRBJ2-7

CDR3aa: CASRPPQGTGELFF
v_gene: TRBV5-1
j_gene: TRBJ2-2

CDR3aa: CASSFGMIYEQYF
v_gene: TRBV5-1
j_gene: TRBJ2-7

CDR3aa: CAWSPAGGLGDTQYF
v_gene: TRBV30
j_gene: TRBJ2-3

CDR3aa: CAWSVNRGNNEQFF
v_gene: TRBV30
j_gene: TRBJ2-1

CDR3aa: CAWSPSGGAFF
v_gene: TRBV30
j_gene: TRBJ1-1

CDR3aa: CASSQTANTEAFF
v_gene: TRBV7-3
j_gene: TRBJ1-1

CDR3aa: CASRTSGTGELFF
v_gene: TRBV6-1
j_gene: TRBJ2-2